The rows below give T cell receptor beta chains drawn from one sample of a study of cytomegalovirus exposure and HLA in healthy donors. Sequencing was performed with immunoSEQ multiplex PCR; in TCRdb, only in-frame clones are kept and a portion is missing. The profile shows some 160,000 clones, roughly 80% of them singletons. The sample consisted of PBMCs. These receptors originate from a woman aged 25 to 39 in good health and CMV-seronegative. Each CDR3 is given with its conserved first and last residue. Fields, in order: clone size, J gene, V gene, CDR3 length, D gene, CDR3 DNA, CDR3 protein. D genes are given only for firm matches. Part of the rows lack a size; the others show once, few, many or a class for expanded clones.

size: -; J: TRBJ1-6; V: TRBV6-4; length: 13; D: -; DNA: TGTGCCAGCAGTGAAGACAGTAATTCACCCCTCCACTTT; CDR3: CASSEDSNSPLHF
size: once; J: TRBJ2-7; V: TRBV5-6; length: 13; D: -; DNA: TGTGCCAGCAGCCCTATCGCTGGGAGCGAGCAGTACTTC; CDR3: CASSPIAGSEQYF
size: -; J: TRBJ1-2; V: TRBV2; length: 12; D: -; DNA: TGTGCCAGCAGGACTGAAAACTATGGCTACACCTTC; CDR3: CASRTENYGYTF
size: -; J: TRBJ2-7; V: TRBV5-4; length: 15; D: -; DNA: TGTGCCAGCAGCTTAAGACTAACCGACTCCTACGAGCAGTACTTC; CDR3: CASSLRLTDSYEQYF
size: -; J: TRBJ2-3; V: TRBV2; length: 13; D: -; DNA: TGTGCCAGCAGTGATCCTAGCACAGATACGCAGTATTTT; CDR3: CASSDPSTDTQYF
size: few; J: TRBJ1-5; V: TRBV15; length: 16; D: TRBD1; DNA: TGTGCCACCAGCAGGGTACCGGGACAGGGAATCCAGCCCCAGCATTTT; CDR3: CATSRVPGQGIQPQHF
size: -; J: TRBJ1-2; V: TRBV6-1; length: 13; D: -; DNA: TGTGCCAGCAATCTGGGCGGGGATAGTGGCTACACCTTC; CDR3: CASNLGGDSGYTF
size: -; J: TRBJ2-1; V: TRBV10-3; length: 15; D: TRBD1; DNA: TGTGCCATCAGTGATACAGGGGGCCGATTCAATGAGCAGTTCTTC; CDR3: CAISDTGGRFNEQFF
size: -; J: TRBJ1-5; V: TRBV2; length: 14; D: -; DNA: TGTGCCAGCAGCCAACAGGCCCGCAATCAGCCCCAGCATTTT; CDR3: CASSQQARNQPQHF
size: -; J: TRBJ2-2; V: TRBV2; length: 13; D: TRBD2; DNA: TGTGCCAGCTTAGCGGGGCCCACCGGGGAGCTGTTTTTT; CDR3: CASLAGPTGELFF
size: -; J: TRBJ1-2; V: TRBV6-1; length: 16; D: TRBD1; DNA: TGTGCCAGCAGTGGGATTTGGGGACAGGTTAACTATGGCTACACCTTC; CDR3: CASSGIWGQVNYGYTF
size: -; J: TRBJ1-6; V: TRBV18; length: 15; D: TRBD1; DNA: TGTGCCAGCTCACCAGTGGGACAGGGAAATTCACCCCTCCACTTT; CDR3: CASSPVGQGNSPLHF
size: -; J: TRBJ1-5; V: TRBV15; length: 19; D: TRBD1; DNA: TGTGCCACTTCGCCGGGACAGGGACAGTATAGTTTAAGCAATCAGCCCCAGCATTTT; CDR3: CATSPGQGQYSLSNQPQHF
size: few; J: TRBJ2-3; V: TRBV9; length: 16; D: -; DNA: TGTGCCAGCAGCGTAGCCCCGGGATTATGGTCGGATACGCAGTATTTT; CDR3: CASSVAPGLWSDTQYF
size: few; J: TRBJ1-5; V: TRBV7-8; length: 16; D: -; DNA: TGTGCCAGCAGCTTGACCCGGACAGTCGGCGGTCAGCCCCAGCATTTT; CDR3: CASSLTRTVGGQPQHF
size: -; J: TRBJ1-1; V: TRBV6-5; length: 13; D: -; DNA: TGTGCCAGTTCAGGAGGGCCCAACACTGAAGCTTTCTTT; CDR3: CASSGGPNTEAFF
size: few; J: TRBJ1-2; V: TRBV11-2; length: 15; D: TRBD1; DNA: TGTGCCAGCAGCTCGACAGGGGGAGGGGTCTATGGCTACACCTTC; CDR3: CASSSTGGGVYGYTF
size: -; J: TRBJ1-4; V: TRBV19; length: 13; D: -; DNA: TGTGCCACCAGAGCGGCGGGGACCCTCGAGCTGTTTTTT; CDR3: CATRAAGTLELFF
size: -; J: TRBJ2-3; V: TRBV15; length: 13; D: -; DNA: TGTGCCACCAGCAGGCCAGGGATAGATACGCAGTATTTT; CDR3: CATSRPGIDTQYF
size: -; J: TRBJ1-5; V: TRBV19; length: 14; D: -; DNA: TGTGCCAGCAGAGGGCAATATAGCAATCAGCCCCAGCATTTT; CDR3: CASRGQYSNQPQHF
size: -; J: TRBJ1-1; V: TRBV2; length: 15; D: TRBD1; DNA: TGTGCCAGCAGTGCCCACAGGGGTCCGAACACTGAAGCTTTCTTT; CDR3: CASSAHRGPNTEAFF
size: many; J: TRBJ1-1; V: TRBV5-1; length: 16; D: TRBD1; DNA: TGCGCCAGCAGCGCGGGGGACAGGGGCATGAACACTGAAGCTTTCTTT; CDR3: CASSAGDRGMNTEAFF
size: -; J: TRBJ2-1; V: TRBV7-9; length: 17; D: TRBD1; DNA: TGTGCCAGCAGCCACATAAGGGGGCCGAGCTCCTACAATGAGCAGTTCTTC; CDR3: CASSHIRGPSSYNEQFF
size: -; J: TRBJ1-1; V: TRBV19; length: 13; D: -; DNA: TGTGCCAGTAGTTCGGAGGGAAAAGCTGAAGCTTTCTTT; CDR3: CASSSEGKAEAFF
size: -; J: TRBJ1-2; V: TRBV15; length: 16; D: -; DNA: TGTGCCACCAGCAGAACGGGACTGGGAGCTAACTATGGCTACACCTTC; CDR3: CATSRTGLGANYGYTF
size: -; J: TRBJ2-7; V: TRBV25-1; length: 13; D: -; DNA: TGTGCCAGCAGTCTCTTCCCCCACTACGAGCAGTACTTC; CDR3: CASSLFPHYEQYF
size: -; J: TRBJ2-5; V: TRBV11-2; length: 15; D: -; DNA: TGTGCCAGCAGCTGGATTCGGGGGATCCAAGAGACCCAGTACTTC; CDR3: CASSWIRGIQETQYF